The 25 T cell receptor beta chains in this list originate from one sample, sequenced in a study of cytomegalovirus exposure and HLA in healthy donors. The PCR was carried out with 60 Vbeta primers and 13 Jbeta primers. This table comes from immunoSEQ multiplex PCR, and its TCRdb copy is limited to in-frame clones, with some not included. The data hold 250,000 or so clones, with roughly 84% observed a single time. Sequenced input: PBMCs. All receptors derive from a human donor in good health.

In its sample, this clone was seen a few times. The chain uses TRBV19 and TRBJ2-5, with 13 bases lining up with TRBD2. The ends lost 5 bases at V and 5 bases at J; junction bases unmatched: 11. CDR1 is LNHDA, CDR2 SQIVND, per germline (reference sequence). This CDR3 region has 17 residues. The CDR3 DNA reads as TGTGCCAGTAGTCCCTCGGGGGGACTAGCGGGGCGGGAGACCCAGTACTTC. It codes for CASSPSGGLAGRETQYF.

The chain couples TRBV28 to TRBJ2-7; no clear D. The germline V gene encodes CDR1 MDHEN and CDR2 SYDVKM. V lost 7 bases, J lost 3 bases, and 7 bases lay in between. CDR3 length equals 11 residues. This chain's CDR3 is CASTRYYEQYF. DNA of the CDR3: TGTGCCAGCACCAGATACTACGAGCAGTACTTC.

In its sample, this clone was seen a few times. For the CDR3, the DNA is TGTGCCAGTAGTTCACGATCGGGGGGGCAGCCCTTCACTGAAGCTTTCTTT. Protein sequence: CASSSRSGGQPFTEAFF. The gene calls are TRBV19 and TRBJ1-1; D possibly corresponds to TRBD1 (6 bases). Germline lookup yields CDR1 LNHDA and CDR2 SQIVND (reference sequence). The CDR3 contains 17 residues. The V and J ends lost 5 bases and 4 bases respectively, with 23 bases between them.

CDR3: CASSLVGRGNQPQHF. The CDR3 DNA is TGTGCCAGCAGTTTGGTGGGCAGGGGCAATCAGCCCCAGCATTTT. The genes are TRBV28 and TRBJ1-5, with D tentatively TRBD1 (5 bases). This CDR3 is 15 amino acids long. Per the germline V gene, CDR1 is MDHEN and CDR2 is SYDVKM. V shed 3 bases and J shed 2 bases, with 11 bases lying between them.

This chain connects TRBV2 to TRBJ1-3; D ambiguous. This CDR3 comprises 13 residues. Germline values: CDR1 SNHLY, CDR2 FYNNEI. Trimming pared 6 bases from V and 0 bases from J, leaving 6 bases between. CDR3 in DNA: TGTGCCAGCAGGCCGAGCTCTGGAAACACCATATATTTT. Its protein is CASRPSSGNTIYF. Combining the CDR3 with reference TRBV2 and TRBJ1-3 gives the whole variable domain EPEVTQTPSHQVTQMGQEVILRCVPISNHLYFYWYRQILGQKVEFLVSFYNNEISEKSEIFDDQFSVERPDGSNFTLKIRSTKLEDSAMYFCASRPSSGNTIYFGEGSWLTVV.

The chain combines TRBV7-6 with TRBJ1-6; D unclear. Trimming took off 5 bases at V and 6 bases at J, with 11 bases between the two ends. The CDR3 runs 14 residues. Germline CDR1 is SGHVS and CDR2 is FNYEAQ. CDR3 region: CASSPRVSNSPLHF. The CDR3 DNA follows: TGTGCCAGCAGCCCCCGGGTTTCTAATTCACCCCTCCACTTT.

V and J are TRBV19 and TRBJ1-5; D is possibly TRBD1 (5 bases). V shed 3 bases and J shed 3 bases, with 9 bases lying between them. Germline lookup yields CDR1 LNHDA and CDR2 SQIVND (reference sequence). The CDR3 is made up of 14 amino acids. The CDR3 DNA sequence: TGTGCCAGTAGTATTGGGGACTTCAATCAGCCCCAGCATTTT. Amino acid sequence: CASSIGDFNQPQHF.

The gene calls are TRBV29-1 and TRBJ2-3; 7 positions match TRBD2. The CDR3 spans 13 residues. Germline V gives CDR1 SQVTM, CDR2 ANQGSEA. The trim removed 7 bases at V and 6 bases at J, leaving 10 bases unmatched. CDR3 sequence reads: CSAAGRVSDTQYF. CDR3 in DNA: TGCAGCGCGGCGGGGAGGGTGTCTGATACGCAGTATTTT.

This clone came up many times. The chain recombines TRBV5-1 with TRBJ2-7; D ambiguous. Germline assignment: CDR1 SGHRS and CDR2 YFSETQ. The V and J ends lost 4 bases and 3 bases respectively, with 5 bases between them. The CDR3 has 11 amino acids. This CDR3 reads CASSLGYEQYF. In nucleotides, the CDR3 is TGCGCCAGCAGCCTCGGCTACGAGCAGTACTTC.

The chain is built from TRBV7-3 and TRBJ2-1, with 7 bases matching TRBD2. CDR3 length: 15 residues. Germline V gene sequence: CDR1 SGHTA, CDR2 FQGTGA. Trimming removed 4 bases from V and 10 bases from J; junction bases left unmatched: 13. This CDR3 is CASSSTSTSSVEQFF. The CDR3 coding sequence is TGTGCCAGCAGCTCTACCTCGACTAGCTCTGTCGAGCAGTTCTTC.

In this sample, this clone turned up once. Different DNA sequences within this sample yield the same CDR3. J is TRBJ2-7 and V is TRBV7-9; the D is unclear. Trimming pared 1 base from V and 3 bases from J, leaving 7 bases between. From germline, CDR1 is SEHNR and CDR2 FQNEAQ (reference sequence). The CDR3 has 13 amino acids. The CDR3 sequence: CASSLVSSYEQYF. CDR3 in DNA: TGTGCCAGCAGCTTAGTTTCTAGCTACGAGCAGTACTTC. Together with reference TRBV7-9 and TRBJ2-7, the CDR3 gives the full variable domain: DTGVSQNPRHKITKRGQNVTFRCDPISEHNRLYWYRQTLGQGPEFLTYFQNEAQLEKSRLLSDRFSAERPKGSFSTLEIQRTEQGDSAMYLCASSLVSSYEQYFGPGTRLTVT.

The chain couples TRBV9 to TRBJ1-1; weak D call: TRBD1 (6 bases). The CDR3 is 13 residues long. Germline V gene lookup returns CDR1 SGDLS and CDR2 YYNGEE. V was shortened by 3 bases and J by 5 bases, with 11 bases between the two germline ends. CDR3 bases: TGTGCCAGCAGCGGCGGGGGGCGGACTGAAGCTTTCTTT. Translation gives CASSGGGRTEAFF.

The CDR3 sequence: CASSLGLAEPSYEQYF. Here the CDR3 DNA reads TGCGCCAGCAGCCTTGGACTAGCGGAACCCTCCTACGAGCAGTACTTC. The rearrangement uses TRBV4-1 and TRBJ2-5; 10 bases line up with TRBD2. The tail of the sequence fits TRBJ2-7 better, so the J call may be wrong. This CDR3 contains 16 residues. Germline V lookup: CDR1 MGHRA, CDR2 YSYEKL.

The chain recombines TRBV6-7 with TRBJ2-7, with D possibly TRBD1 on 6 matching bases. TRBV6-7 is filed as an ORF, its function uncertain. Trimming removed 4 bases at V and 1 base at J, with 17 bases between. This CDR3 is 16 amino acids long. The CDR3 region has the DNA TGTGCCAGCAGTTTCGTCGACAGGTTTAATTCCTACGAGCAGTACTTC. Translation: CASSFVDRFNSYEQYF.

In nucleotides, the CDR3 is TGCGCCAGCAGCCCCCTAGCGGGAGTGGAGCAGTACTTC. This gives the protein CASSPLAGVEQYF. The V call is TRBV4-1, the J call TRBJ2-7; 10 nucleotides match TRBD2. This CDR3 contains 13 residues. Trimming at V came to 4 bases and at J to 7 bases, leaving 4 bases not matched to a gene. Looked up from germline, CDR1 is MGHRA and CDR2 is YSYEKL.

This clone has more than one count but fewer than ten. This rearrangement joins TRBV6-8 to TRBJ2-1, with D maybe TRBD1 (6 bases). The germline gives CDR1 MNHGY, CDR2 SAAAGT. The CDR3 contains 17 residues. V lost 1 base to trimming and J lost 0 bases, with 13 bases between them. CDR3 coding DNA: TGTGCCAGCAGTTACTATAGGGACAAGAGCTCCTACAATGAGCAGTTCTTC. It codes for CASSYYRDKSSYNEQFF.

This chain joins TRBV7-9 and TRBJ2-5, with D possibly matching TRBD2 (6 bases). Deletions cut 5 bases from V and 5 bases from J, with 12 bases between. The CDR3 is 13 residues long. CDR1 SEHNR and CDR2 FQNEAQ come from the germline V gene (reference sequence). Written as DNA, the CDR3 is TGTGCCAGCAGCCGGGCGGGGAGGGAGACCCAGTACTTC. Its translation is CASSRAGRETQYF.

This clone was counted once. The CDR3 nucleotides are TGTGCCAGCCAGTTTTACCGGGGCCAAGAGACCCAGTACTTC. This encodes CASQFYRGQETQYF. V and J are TRBV2 and TRBJ2-5; possibly TRBD2 for D (5 bases). The V gene lost 8 bases and the J gene lost 1 base, with 14 bases spanning the gap. This CDR3 is 14 amino acids long. Germline lookup yields CDR1 SNHLY and CDR2 FYNNEI.

V is TRBV6-5 and J is TRBJ2-5; 9 bases are shared with TRBD2. The DNA end is a closer match to TRBJ2-7, so the J assignment may be wrong. The CDR3 has 15 residues. CDR1 and CDR2 (germline): MNHEY, SVGAGI. In DNA form, the CDR3 reads TGTGCCAGCAGTTTCTATAGCGGGAGTCCCTACGAGCAGTACTTC. Amino acid sequence: CASSFYSGSPYEQYF.

V gene TRBV28 combines with J gene TRBJ1-4, with a possible D match to TRBD1 (6 bases). This CDR3 spans 15 amino acids. The germline V gene has CDR1 MDHEN and CDR2 SYDVKM. V lost 3 bases, J lost 8 bases, and 16 bases lay in between. The CDR3 loop is CASSFVGGRREKLFF. CDR3 bases: TGTGCCAGCAGTTTCGTCGGGGGGCGCCGGGAAAAACTGTTTTTT.

The chain links TRBV20-1 to TRBJ1-3; no firm D call. The germline V gene encodes CDR1 DFQATT and CDR2 SNEGSKA (reference sequence). V dropped 6 bases and J dropped 0 bases, with 3 bases sitting between them. This CDR3 has 11 residues. The CDR3 region is CSANSGNTIYF. CDR3 DNA sequence: TGCAGTGCCAACTCTGGAAACACCATATATTTT.

The chain joins TRBV6-5 to TRBJ1-6; 7 bases are shared with TRBD1. The V and J ends lost 5 bases and 8 bases, in that order; junction bases with no gene match: 9. This CDR3 region has 15 residues. Germline CDR1 MNHEY, CDR2 SVGAGI. The CDR3 nucleotides read TGTGCCAGCAGTGTCCGACAGGGATCGGATTCACCCCTCCACTTT. Amino acid sequence: CASSVRQGSDSPLHF.

The gene calls are TRBV29-1 and TRBJ1-2; 7 bases line up with TRBD1. V was pared by 5 bases and J by 6 bases, with 6 bases of the junction left unmatched. Germline CDR1 reads SQVTM; CDR2 reads ANQGSEA. The CDR3 is made up of 12 amino acids. CDR3 in DNA: TGCAGCGTTTGGACAGGCCCCCATGGCTACACCTTC. Translating gives CSVWTGPHGYTF.

This clone was recorded only once. The chain is built from TRBV28 and TRBJ2-1, with D unresolved. V lost 5 bases to trimming and J lost 6 bases, with 8 bases between them. The CDR3 runs to 12 residues. Looked up from germline, CDR1 is MDHEN and CDR2 is SYDVKM. CDR3 in DNA: TGTGCCAGCAGTCCCGGTACCAATGAGCAGTTCTTC. This sequence encodes CASSPGTNEQFF.

In DNA form, the CDR3 reads TGTGCCAGCAGATCTACTCGGAATGAGCAGTTCTTC. Residues: CASRSTRNEQFF. The chain couples TRBV6-6 to TRBJ2-1; D ambiguous. The germline CDR1 and CDR2 sequences are MNHNY and SVGAGI (reference sequence). This CDR3 region has 12 residues. V shed 6 bases and J shed 7 bases, with 10 bases lying between them.